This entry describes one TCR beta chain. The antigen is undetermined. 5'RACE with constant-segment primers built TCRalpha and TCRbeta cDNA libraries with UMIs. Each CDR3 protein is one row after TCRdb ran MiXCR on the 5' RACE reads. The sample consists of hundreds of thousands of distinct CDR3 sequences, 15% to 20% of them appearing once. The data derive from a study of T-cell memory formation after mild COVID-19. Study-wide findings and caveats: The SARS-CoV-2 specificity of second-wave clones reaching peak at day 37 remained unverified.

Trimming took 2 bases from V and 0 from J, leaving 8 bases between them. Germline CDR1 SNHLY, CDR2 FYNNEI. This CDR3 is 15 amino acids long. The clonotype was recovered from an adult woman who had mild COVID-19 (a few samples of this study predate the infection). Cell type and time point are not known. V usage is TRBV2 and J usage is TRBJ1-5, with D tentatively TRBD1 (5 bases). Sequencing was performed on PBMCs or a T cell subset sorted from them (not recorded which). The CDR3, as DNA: TGTGCCAGCAGTGAATGGGGGGTTAGCAATCAGCCCCAGCATTTT. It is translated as CASSEWGVSNQPQHF.